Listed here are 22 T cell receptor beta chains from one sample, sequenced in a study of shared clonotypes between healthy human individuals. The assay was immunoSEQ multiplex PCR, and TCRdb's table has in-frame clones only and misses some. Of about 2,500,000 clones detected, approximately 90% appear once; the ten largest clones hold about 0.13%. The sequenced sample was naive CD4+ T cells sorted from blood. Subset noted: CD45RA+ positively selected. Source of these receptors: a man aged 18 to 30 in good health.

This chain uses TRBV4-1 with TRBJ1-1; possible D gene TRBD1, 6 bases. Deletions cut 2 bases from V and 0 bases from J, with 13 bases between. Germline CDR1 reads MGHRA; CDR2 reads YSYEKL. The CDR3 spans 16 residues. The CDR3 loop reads CASSQPYRALNTEAFF. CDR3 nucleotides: TGCGCCAGCAGCCAACCTTACAGGGCCTTGAACACTGAAGCTTTCTTT.

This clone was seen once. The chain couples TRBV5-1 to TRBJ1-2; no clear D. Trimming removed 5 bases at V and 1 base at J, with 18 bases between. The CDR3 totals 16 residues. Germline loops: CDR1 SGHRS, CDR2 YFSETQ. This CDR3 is CASSLGETQFNYGYTF. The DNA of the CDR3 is TGCGCCAGCAGTCTTGGGGAAACCCAATTTAACTATGGCTACACCTTC.

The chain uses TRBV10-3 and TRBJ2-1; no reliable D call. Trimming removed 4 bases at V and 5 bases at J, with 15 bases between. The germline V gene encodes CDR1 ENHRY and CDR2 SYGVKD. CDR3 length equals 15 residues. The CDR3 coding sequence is TGTGCCATCAGTGTACAGAGGCTTTTAGACAATGAGCAGTTCTTC. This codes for CAISVQRLLDNEQFF.

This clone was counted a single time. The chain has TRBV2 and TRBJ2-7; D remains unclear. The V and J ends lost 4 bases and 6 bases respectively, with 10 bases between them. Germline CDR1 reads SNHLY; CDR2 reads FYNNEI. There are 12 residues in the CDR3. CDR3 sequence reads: CASSVSRSEQYF. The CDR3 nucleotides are TGTGCCAGCAGTGTAAGCCGGTCCGAGCAGTACTTC.

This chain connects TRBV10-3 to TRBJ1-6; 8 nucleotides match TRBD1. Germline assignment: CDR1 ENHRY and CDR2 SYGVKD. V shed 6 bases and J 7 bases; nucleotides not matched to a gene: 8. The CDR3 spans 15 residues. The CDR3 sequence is CAIRVDRAVNSPLHF. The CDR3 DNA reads TGTGCCATCAGGGTGGACAGGGCAGTGAATTCACCCCTCCACTTT.

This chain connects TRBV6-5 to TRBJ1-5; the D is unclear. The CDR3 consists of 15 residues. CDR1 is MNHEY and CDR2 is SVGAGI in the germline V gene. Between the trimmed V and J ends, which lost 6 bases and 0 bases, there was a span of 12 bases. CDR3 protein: CASRRERNSNQPQHF. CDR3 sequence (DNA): TGTGCCAGCAGGCGGGAGAGAAATAGCAATCAGCCCCAGCATTTT.

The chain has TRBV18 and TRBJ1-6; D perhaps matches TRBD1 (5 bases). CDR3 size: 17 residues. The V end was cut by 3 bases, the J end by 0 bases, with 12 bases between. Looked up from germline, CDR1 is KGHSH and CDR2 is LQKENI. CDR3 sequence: CASSPWDASSYNSPLHF. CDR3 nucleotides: TGTGCCAGCTCACCTTGGGACGCGAGCTCCTATAATTCACCCCTCCACTTT.

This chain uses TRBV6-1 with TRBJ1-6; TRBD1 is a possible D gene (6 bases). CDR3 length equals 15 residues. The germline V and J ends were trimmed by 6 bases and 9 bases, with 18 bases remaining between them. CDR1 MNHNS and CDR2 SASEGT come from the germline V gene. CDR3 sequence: CASSDTQGITSPLHF. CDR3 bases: TGTGCCAGCAGCGATACACAGGGTATTACTTCACCCCTCCACTTT.

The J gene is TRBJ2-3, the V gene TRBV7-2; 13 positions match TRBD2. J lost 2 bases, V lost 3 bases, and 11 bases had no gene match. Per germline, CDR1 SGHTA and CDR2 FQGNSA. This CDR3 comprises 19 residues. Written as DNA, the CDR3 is TGTGCCAGCAGCTTGGCCGGGACTAGCGGGACCCGGCTCACAGATACGCAGTATTTT. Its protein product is CASSLAGTSGTRLTDTQYF.

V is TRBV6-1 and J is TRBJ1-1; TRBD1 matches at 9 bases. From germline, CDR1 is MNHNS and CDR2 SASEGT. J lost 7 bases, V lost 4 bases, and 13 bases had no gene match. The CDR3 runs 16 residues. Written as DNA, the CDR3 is TGTGCCAGCAGTGGGAAAGATGGACAGGGGAAGGGTGAAGCTTTCTTT. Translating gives CASSGKDGQGKGEAFF.

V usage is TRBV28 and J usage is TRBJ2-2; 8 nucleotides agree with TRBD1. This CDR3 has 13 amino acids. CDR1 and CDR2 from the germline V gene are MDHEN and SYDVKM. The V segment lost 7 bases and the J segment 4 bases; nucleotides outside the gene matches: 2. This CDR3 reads CASITGGTGELFF. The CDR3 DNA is TGTGCCAGCATTACAGGGGGCACCGGGGAGCTGTTTTTT. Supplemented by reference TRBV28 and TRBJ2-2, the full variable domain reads DVKVTQSSRYLVKRTGEKVFLECVQDMDHENMFWYRQDPGLGLRLIYFSYDVKMKEKGDIPEGYSVSREKKERFSLILESASTNQTSMYLCASITGGTGELFFGEGSRLTVL.

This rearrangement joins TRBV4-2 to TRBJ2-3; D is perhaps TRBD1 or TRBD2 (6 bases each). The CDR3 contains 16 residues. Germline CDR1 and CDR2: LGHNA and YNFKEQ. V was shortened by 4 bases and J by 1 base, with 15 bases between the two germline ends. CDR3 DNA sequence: TGTGCCAGCAGCCCAACCTCGGGGGCCGGCACAGATACGCAGTATTTT. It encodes CASSPTSGAGTDTQYF.

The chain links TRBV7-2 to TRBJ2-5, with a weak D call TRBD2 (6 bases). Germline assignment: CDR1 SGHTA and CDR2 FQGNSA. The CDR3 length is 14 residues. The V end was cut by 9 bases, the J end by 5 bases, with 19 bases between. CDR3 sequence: CASFSGLAGETQYF. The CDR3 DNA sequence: TGTGCCAGTTTCTCTGGACTCGCGGGGGAGACCCAGTACTTC. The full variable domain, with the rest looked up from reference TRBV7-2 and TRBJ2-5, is GAGVSQSPSNKVTEKGKDVELRCDPISGHTALYWYRQSLGQGLEFLIYFQGNSAPDKSGLPSDRFSAERTGGSVSTLTIQRTQQEDSAVYLCASFSGLAGETQYFGPGTRLLVL.

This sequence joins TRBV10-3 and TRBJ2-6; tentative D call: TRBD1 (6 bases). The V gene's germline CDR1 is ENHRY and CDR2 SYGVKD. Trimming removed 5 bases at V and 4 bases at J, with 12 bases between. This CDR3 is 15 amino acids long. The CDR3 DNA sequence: TGTGCCATCAGTCCGGACAGCCCCGGGGCCAACGTCCTGACTTTC. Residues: CAISPDSPGANVLTF.

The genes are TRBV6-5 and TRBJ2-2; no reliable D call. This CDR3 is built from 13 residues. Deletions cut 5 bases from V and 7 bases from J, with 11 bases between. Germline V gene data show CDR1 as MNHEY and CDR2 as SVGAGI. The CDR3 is CASSRQSGGELFF. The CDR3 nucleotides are TGTGCCAGCAGTCGCCAATCAGGCGGGGAGCTGTTTTTT.

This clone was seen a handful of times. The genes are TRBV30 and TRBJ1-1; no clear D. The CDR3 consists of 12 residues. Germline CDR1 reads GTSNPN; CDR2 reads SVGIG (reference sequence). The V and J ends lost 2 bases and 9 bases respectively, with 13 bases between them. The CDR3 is CAWSPRTGKAFF. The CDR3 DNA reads TGTGCCTGGAGTCCGAGGACTGGAAAAGCTTTCTTT.

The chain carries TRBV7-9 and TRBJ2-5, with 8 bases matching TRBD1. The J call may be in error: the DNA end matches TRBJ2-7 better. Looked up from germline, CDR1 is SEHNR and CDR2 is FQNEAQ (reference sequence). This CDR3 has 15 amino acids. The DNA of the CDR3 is TGTGCCAGCAGCTTAGCGCAGGGGGCGTTCTACGAGCAGTACTTC. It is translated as CASSLAQGAFYEQYF.

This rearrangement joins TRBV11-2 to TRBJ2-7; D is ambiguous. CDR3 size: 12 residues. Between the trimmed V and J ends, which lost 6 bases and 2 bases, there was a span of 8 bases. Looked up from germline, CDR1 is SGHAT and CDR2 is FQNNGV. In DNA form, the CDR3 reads TGTGCCAGCAGGGGGTCCCCCTACGAGCAGTACTTC. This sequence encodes CASRGSPYEQYF.

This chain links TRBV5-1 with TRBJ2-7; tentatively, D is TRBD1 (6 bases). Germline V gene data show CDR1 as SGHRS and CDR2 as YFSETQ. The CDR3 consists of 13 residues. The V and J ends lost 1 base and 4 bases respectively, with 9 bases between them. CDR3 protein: CASSLRTVYEQYF. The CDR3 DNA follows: TGCGCCAGCAGCTTGAGGACAGTATACGAGCAGTACTTC.

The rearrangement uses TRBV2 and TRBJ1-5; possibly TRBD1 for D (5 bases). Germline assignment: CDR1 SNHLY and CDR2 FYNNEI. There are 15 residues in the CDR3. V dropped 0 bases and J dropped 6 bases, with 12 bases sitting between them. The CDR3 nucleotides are TGTGCCAGCAGTGAAGCTGGGAGAGACAGTCAGCCCCAGCATTTT. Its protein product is CASSEAGRDSQPQHF.

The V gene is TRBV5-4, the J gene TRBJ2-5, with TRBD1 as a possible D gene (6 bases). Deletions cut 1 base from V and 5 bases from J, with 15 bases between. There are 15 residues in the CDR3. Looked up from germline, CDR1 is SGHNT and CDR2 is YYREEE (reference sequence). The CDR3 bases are TGTGCCAGCAGCTTGAAGTTCCAGGGGATGGAGACCCAGTACTTC. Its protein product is CASSLKFQGMETQYF.

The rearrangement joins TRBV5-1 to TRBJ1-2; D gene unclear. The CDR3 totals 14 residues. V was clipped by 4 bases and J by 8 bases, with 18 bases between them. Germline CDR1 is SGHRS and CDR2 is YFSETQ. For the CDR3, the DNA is TGCGCCAGCAGCCCCGAAAGTCAGACTTACGGCTACACCTTC. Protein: CASSPESQTYGYTF. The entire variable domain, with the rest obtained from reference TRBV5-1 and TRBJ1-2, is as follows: KAGVTQTPRYLIKTRGQQVTLSCSPISGHRSVSWYQQTPGQGLQFLFEYFSETQRNKGNFPGRFSGRQFSNSRSEMNVSTLELGDSALYLCASSPESQTYGYTFGSGTRLTVV.